This T cell receptor (beta chain) was sequenced for a study of T-cell reconstitution after alpha-beta-depleted transplantation in children. The study's findings and limits: Some patients' high day-60 TCRbeta diversity was traced to surviving recipient T cells and thymic progenitors. About two months after transplant, alpha-beta T cells reportedly came from several hundred expanded graft clones. Most T-cell counts and diversity one year after the transplant came from T cells that were newly produced.

This clonotype showed up many times. Its antigen remains unknown. Germline-derived CDR1 and CDR2 are DFQATT and SNEGSKA (reference sequence). V was trimmed by 5 bases and J by 16 bases, leaving 18 bases between them. The CDR3 contains 12 residues. Using unique molecular identifiers, the investigators prepared the TCRbeta library. TCRdb fed the PCR reads into MiXCR, producing one record per CDR3 protein. The table lists roughly 300,000 distinct CDR3 sequences, approximately 10% of them singletons. This specimen was peripheral blood, taken 180 days after TCRalphabeta/CD19-depleted stem cell transplant. This sequence originates from a male patient aged 2-15 years who had a stem cell transplant for chronic granulomatous disease, so the T cells may come from the graft donor. The chain combines TRBV20-1 with TRBJ1-6; possibly TRBD1 for D (6 bases). The CDR3 reads CSARGQKSGLHF. The CDR3 DNA is TGCAGTGCTCGAGGACAGAAGAGTGGGCTCCACTTT.